The T cell receptor beta chain described here comes from a study of tumor-infiltrating lymphocytes in primary liver carcinoma. Study-level background: Patients' primary liver carcinoma was surgically resected.

RNA was extracted from whole blood without cell sorting, alongside germline DNA. Patients were treatment-naive with chronic HBV infection. cDNA specific to TCR beta was made from around 470 ng of total RNA, with a constant-region primer employed for priming. What produced the TCR beta libraries was three nested multiplex PCR rounds using slightly modified ARM-PCR. Using its own MiXCR run on the multiplex PCR reads, TCRdb lists one record per CDR3 protein. The sample holds about 320,000 distinct CDR3 sequences, 65% seen once. General study results and limits: Against blood, tumors held a significantly higher top-250-clone fraction (p = 0.039).

About this clonotype: Its antigen is not identified. One end of the junction does not line up with germline, which may come from a read error.

The receptor was derived from a man in his forties with primary liver carcinoma and hepatitis B virus infection. The sequencing sample was made of peripheral blood.

For the CDR3, the DNA is TGTACCAGCAGCCGAGGCGGTCCTTCCTACAATGAGCAGTTCTTC. Its translation is CTSSRGGPSYNEQFF. The rearrangement uses TRBV5-5 and TRBJ2-1; D unresolved. The CDR3 loop spans 15 amino acids. In germline, CDR1 is SGHKS, CDR2 YYEKEE (reference sequence).